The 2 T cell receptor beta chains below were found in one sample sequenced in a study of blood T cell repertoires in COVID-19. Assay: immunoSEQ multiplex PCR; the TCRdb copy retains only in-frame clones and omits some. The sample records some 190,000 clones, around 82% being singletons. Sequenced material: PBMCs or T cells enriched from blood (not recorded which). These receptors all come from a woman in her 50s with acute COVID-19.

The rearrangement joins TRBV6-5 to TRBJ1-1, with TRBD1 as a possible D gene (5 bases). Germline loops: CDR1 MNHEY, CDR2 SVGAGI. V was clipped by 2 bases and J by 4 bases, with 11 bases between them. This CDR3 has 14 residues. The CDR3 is CASSYRGIGTEAFF. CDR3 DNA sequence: TGTGCCAGCAGTTACAGGGGCATCGGCACTGAAGCTTTCTTT.

CDR3 nucleotide sequence: TGTGCCATCAGGGAGACAGGGCCCTATGGCTACACCTTC. Its translation is CAIRETGPYGYTF. This rearrangement joins TRBV10-3 to TRBJ1-2, with TRBD1 matching over 7 bases. CDR1 is ENHRY and CDR2 is SYGVKD in the germline V gene. J lost 4 bases, V lost 6 bases, and 5 bases had no gene match. This CDR3 has 13 amino acids.